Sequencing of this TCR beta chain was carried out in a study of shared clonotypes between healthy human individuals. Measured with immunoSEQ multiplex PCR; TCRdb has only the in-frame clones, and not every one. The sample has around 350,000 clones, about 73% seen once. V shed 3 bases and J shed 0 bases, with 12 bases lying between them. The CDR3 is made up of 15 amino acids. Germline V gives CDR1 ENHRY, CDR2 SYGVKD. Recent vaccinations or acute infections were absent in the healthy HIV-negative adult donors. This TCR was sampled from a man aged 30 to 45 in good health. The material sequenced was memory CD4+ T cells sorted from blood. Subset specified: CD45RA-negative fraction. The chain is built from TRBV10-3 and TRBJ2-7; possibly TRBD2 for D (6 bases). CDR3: CAISDPGTGSYEQYF. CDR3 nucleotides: TGTGCCATCAGTGACCCCGGGACTGGCTCCTACGAGCAGTACTTC.